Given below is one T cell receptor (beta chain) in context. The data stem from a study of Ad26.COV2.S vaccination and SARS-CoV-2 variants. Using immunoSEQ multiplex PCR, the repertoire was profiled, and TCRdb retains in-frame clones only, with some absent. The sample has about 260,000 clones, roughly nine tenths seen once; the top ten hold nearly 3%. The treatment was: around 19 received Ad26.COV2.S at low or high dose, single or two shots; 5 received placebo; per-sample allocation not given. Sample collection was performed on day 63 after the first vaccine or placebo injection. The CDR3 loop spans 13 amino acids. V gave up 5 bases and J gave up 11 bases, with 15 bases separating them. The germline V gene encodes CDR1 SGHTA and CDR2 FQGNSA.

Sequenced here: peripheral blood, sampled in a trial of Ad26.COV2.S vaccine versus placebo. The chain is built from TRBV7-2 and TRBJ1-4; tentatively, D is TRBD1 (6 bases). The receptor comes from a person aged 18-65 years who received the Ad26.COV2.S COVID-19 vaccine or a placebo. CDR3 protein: CASSSIRTDKLFF. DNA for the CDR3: TGTGCCAGCAGCAGCATCCGGACAGACAAACTGTTTTTT.